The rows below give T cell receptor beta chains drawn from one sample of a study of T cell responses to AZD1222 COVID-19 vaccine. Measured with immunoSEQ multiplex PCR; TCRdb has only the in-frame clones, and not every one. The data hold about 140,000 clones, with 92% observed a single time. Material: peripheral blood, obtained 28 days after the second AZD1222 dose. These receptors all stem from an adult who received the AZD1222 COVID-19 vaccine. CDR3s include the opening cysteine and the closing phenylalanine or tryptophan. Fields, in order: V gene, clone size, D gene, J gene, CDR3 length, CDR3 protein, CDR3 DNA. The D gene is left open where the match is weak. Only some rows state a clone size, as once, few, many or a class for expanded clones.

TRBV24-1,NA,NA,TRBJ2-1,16,CATSDSTGFLGDEQFF,TGTGCCACCAGTGATTCAACAGGGTTTCTGGGTGATGAGCAGTTCTTC
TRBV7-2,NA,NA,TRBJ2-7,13,CASSLDRQYEQYF,TGTGCCAGCAGCTTAGACCGGCAGTACGAGCAGTACTTC
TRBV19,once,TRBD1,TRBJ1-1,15,CASSIPQGRRTEAFF,TGTGCCAGTAGTATCCCACAGGGGAGGCGAACTGAAGCTTTCTTT
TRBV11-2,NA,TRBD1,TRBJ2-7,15,CASSDRDSSFSEQYF,TGTGCCAGCAGCGACCGGGACAGCTCTTTTTCCGAGCAGTACTTC
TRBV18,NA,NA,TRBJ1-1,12,CASSRGDTEAFF,TGTGCCAGCTCACGAGGGGACACTGAAGCTTTCTTT
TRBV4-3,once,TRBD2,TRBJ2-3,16,CASSQNSGGPGDTQYF,TGCGCCAGCAGCCAAAATAGCGGGGGGCCAGGAGATACGCAGTATTTT
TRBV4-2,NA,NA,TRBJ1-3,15,CASSQVPGTGNTIYF,TGTGCCAGCAGCCAAGTCCCGGGGACTGGAAACACCATATATTTT
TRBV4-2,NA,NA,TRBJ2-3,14,CASSQVGGTDTQYF,TGTGCCAGCAGCCAAGTTGGGGGGACAGATACGCAGTATTTT
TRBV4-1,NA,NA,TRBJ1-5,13,CASSQKTNQPQHF,TGCGCCAGCAGCCAGAAGACCAATCAGCCCCAGCATTTT
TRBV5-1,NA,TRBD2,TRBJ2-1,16,CASSSRGLAGRNEQFF,TGCGCCAGCAGCTCGCGGGGACTAGCGGGTCGAAATGAGCAGTTCTTC
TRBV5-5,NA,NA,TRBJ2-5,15,CASSSIGGAQETQYF,TGTGCCAGCAGCAGCATAGGGGGGGCCCAAGAGACCCAGTACTTC
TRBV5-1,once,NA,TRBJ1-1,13,CASSPLRPSEAFF,TGCGCCAGCAGCCCCTTACGACCCAGTGAAGCTTTCTTT
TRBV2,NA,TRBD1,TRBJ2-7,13,CALSWTGTYEQYF,TGTGCACTTAGCTGGACAGGGACCTACGAGCAGTACTTC
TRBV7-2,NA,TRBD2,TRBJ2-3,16,CASSPRLAGGADTQYF,TGTGCCAGCAGCCCCCGACTAGCGGGGGGGGCAGATACGCAGTATTTT
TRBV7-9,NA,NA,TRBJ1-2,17,CASSFLPGQPFNYGYTF,TGTGCCAGCAGCTTTTTACCCGGACAGCCTTTTAACTATGGCTACACCTTC
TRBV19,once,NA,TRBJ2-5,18,CASTIPNACSPPTETQYF,TGTGCCAGTACCATACCTAACGCCTGCAGTCCCCCCACAGAGACCCAGTACTTC
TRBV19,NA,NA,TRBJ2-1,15,CASKEAETAYNEQFF,TGTGCCAGTAAAGAAGCGGAGACCGCCTACAATGAGCAGTTCTTC
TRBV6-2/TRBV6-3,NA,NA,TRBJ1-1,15,CASSPPQGGNAEAFF,TGTGCCAGCAGTCCCCCGCAGGGAGGCAACGCTGAAGCTTTCTTT
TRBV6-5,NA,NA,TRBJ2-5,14,CASSPQILRGTQYF,TGTGCCAGCAGCCCACAAATTTTGCGGGGGACCCAGTACTTC
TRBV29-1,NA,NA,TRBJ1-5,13,CSVGWGVRQPQHF,TGCAGCGTTGGATGGGGGGTAAGACAGCCCCAGCATTTT
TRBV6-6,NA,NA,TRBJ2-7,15,CASSYGGQGAPEQYF,TGTGCCAGCAGTTACGGGGGACAAGGCGCCCCCGAGCAGTACTTC
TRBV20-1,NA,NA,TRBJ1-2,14,CSASSTKANYGYTF,TGCAGTGCTAGTTCGACAAAGGCTAACTATGGCTACACCTTC
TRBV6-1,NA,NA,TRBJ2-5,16,CASSEEGGVGPETQYF,TGTGCCAGCAGTGAAGAGGGGGGCGTTGGGCCAGAGACCCAGTACTTC
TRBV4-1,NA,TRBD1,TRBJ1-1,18,CASSFSPGQGGKNTEAFF,TGCGCCAGCAGCTTTTCACCGGGACAGGGAGGGAAGAACACTGAAGCTTTCTTT
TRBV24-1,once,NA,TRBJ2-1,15,CATSDRDRLRNEQFF,TGTGCCACCAGTGACCGTGACAGGCTTCGTAATGAGCAGTTCTTC
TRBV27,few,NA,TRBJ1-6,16,CASSSNRVIDNSPLHF,TGTGCCAGCAGTTCAAACAGGGTAATCGATAATTCACCCCTCCACTTT
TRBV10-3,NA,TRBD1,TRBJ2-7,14,CAISVTGAFYEQYF,TGTGCCATCAGTGTTACAGGGGCCTTCTACGAGCAGTACTTC
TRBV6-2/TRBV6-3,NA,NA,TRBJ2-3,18,CASSYPMQGAGDTDTQYF,TGTGCCAGCAGTTATCCCATGCAGGGGGCGGGGGACACAGATACGCAGTATTTT
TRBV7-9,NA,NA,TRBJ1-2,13,CASSHPGLKGYTF,TGTGCCAGCAGCCACCCAGGGTTGAAGGGCTACACCTTC
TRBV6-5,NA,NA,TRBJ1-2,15,CASSPPGPKNYGYTF,TGTGCCAGCAGTCCCCCCGGACCGAAAAACTATGGCTACACCTTC
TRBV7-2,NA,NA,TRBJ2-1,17,CASSLYLGPAGYNEQFF,TGTGCCAGCAGCTTATACTTGGGTCCAGCCGGCTACAATGAGCAGTTCTTC
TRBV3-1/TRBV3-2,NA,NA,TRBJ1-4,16,CASSRVVRLTNEKLFF,TGTGCCAGCAGCCGGGTCGTTAGGCTGACTAATGAAAAACTGTTTTTT
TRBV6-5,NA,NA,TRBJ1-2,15,CASKSSGALLFGYTF,TGTGCCAGCAAATCCTCGGGGGCGCTACTTTTCGGCTACACCTTC
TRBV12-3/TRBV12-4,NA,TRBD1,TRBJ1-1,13,CASRGTGDTEAFF,TGTGCCAGCAGAGGGACAGGGGACACTGAAGCTTTCTTT
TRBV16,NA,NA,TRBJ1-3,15,CASSQSVATGNTIYF,TGTGCCAGCAGCCAATCTGTGGCTACAGGAAACACCATATATTTT
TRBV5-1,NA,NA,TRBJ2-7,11,CASSRGYEQYF,TGCGCCAGCAGCCGGGGCTACGAGCAGTACTTC
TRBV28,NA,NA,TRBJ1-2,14,CASSSGGNNYGYTF,TGTGCCAGCAGTTCTGGGGGGAATAACTATGGCTACACCTTC
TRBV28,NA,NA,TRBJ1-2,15,CASRLRGETAYGYTF,TGTGCCAGCAGGCTCCGAGGGGAAACAGCCTATGGCTACACCTTC
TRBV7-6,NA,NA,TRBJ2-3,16,CASSFRQGISTDTQYF,TGTGCCAGCAGCTTTAGGCAGGGGATCAGCACAGATACGCAGTATTTT
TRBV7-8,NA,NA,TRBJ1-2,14,CASSTSGENYGYTF,TGTGCCAGCAGCACGTCAGGGGAGAACTATGGCTACACCTTC
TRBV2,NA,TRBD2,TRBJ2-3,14,CASSEREGLDTQYF,TGTGCCAGCAGTGAGCGGGAGGGCCTAGATACGCAGTATTTT
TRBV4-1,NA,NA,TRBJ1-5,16,CASSQDGTPGLEPQHF,TGCGCCAGCAGCCAGGATGGGACACCCGGGTTGGAGCCCCAGCATTTT